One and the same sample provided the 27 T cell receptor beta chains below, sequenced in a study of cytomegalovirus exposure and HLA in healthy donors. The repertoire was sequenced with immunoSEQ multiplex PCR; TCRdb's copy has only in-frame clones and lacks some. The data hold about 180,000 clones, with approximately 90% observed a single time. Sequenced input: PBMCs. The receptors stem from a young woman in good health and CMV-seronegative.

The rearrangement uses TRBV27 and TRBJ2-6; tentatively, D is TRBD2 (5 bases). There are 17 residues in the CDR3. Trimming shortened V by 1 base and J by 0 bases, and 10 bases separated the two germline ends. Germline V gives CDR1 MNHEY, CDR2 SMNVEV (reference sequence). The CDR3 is CASSLYRGSSGANVLTF. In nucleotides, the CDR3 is TGTGCCAGCAGTTTATACCGGGGTAGCTCTGGGGCCAACGTCCTGACTTTC.

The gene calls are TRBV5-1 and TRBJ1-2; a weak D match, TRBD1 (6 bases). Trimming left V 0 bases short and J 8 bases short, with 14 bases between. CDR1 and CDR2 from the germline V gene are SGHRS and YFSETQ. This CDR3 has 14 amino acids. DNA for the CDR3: TGCGCCAGCAGCTTGGAGGGGGTCAGCAAAGGCTACACCTTC. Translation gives CASSLEGVSKGYTF.

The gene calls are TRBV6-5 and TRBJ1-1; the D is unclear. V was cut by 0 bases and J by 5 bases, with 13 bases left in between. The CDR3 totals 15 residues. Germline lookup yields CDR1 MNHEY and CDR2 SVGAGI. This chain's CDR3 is CASSYSKRGGTEAFF. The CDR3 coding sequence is TGTGCCAGCAGTTACTCGAAACGGGGTGGAACTGAAGCTTTCTTT.

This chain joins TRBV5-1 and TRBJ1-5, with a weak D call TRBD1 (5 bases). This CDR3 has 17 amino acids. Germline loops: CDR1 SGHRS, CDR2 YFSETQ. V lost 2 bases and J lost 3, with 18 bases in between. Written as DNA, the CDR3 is TGCGCCAGCAGCTTACCGATCCCAGACAGACCCAATCAGCCCCAGCATTTT. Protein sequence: CASSLPIPDRPNQPQHF.

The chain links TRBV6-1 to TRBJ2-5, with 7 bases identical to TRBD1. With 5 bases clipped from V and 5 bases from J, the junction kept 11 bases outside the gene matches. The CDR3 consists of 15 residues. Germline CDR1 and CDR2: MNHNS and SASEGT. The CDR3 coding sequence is TGTGCCAGCAGTACAGGGGCAGGGAATTGGGAGACCCAGTACTTC. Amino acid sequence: CASSTGAGNWETQYF.

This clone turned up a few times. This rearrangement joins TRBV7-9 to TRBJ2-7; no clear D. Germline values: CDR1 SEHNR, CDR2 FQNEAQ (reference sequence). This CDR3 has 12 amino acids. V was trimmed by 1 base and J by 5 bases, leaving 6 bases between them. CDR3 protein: CASSLGRNEQYF. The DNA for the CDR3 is TGTGCCAGCAGCTTAGGGCGGAACGAGCAGTACTTC.

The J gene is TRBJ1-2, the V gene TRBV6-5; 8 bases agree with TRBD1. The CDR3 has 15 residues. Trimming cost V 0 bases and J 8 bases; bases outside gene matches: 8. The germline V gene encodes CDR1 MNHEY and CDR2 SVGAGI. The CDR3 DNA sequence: TGTGCCAGCAGTTACTCGAGCCAGGGGGCTCGGGGCTACACCTTC. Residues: CASSYSSQGARGYTF.

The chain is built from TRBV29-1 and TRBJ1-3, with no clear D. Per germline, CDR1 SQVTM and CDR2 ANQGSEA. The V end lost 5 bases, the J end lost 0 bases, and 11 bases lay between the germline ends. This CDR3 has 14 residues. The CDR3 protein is CSVQTGVSGNTIYF. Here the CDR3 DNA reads TGCAGCGTTCAGACGGGAGTCTCTGGAAACACCATATATTTT.

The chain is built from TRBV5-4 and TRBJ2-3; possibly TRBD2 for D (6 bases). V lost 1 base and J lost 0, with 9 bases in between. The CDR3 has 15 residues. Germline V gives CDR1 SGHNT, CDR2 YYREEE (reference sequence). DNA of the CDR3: TGTGCCAGCAGCTTGTGGGACTCCAGCACAGATACGCAGTATTTT. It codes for CASSLWDSSTDTQYF.

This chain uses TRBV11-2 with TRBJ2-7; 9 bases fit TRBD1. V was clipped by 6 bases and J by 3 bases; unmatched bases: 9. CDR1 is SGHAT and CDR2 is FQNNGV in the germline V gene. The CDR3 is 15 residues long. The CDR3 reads CASSRGTGYDYEQYF. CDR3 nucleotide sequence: TGTGCCAGCAGTCGAGGGACAGGGTACGACTACGAGCAGTACTTC.

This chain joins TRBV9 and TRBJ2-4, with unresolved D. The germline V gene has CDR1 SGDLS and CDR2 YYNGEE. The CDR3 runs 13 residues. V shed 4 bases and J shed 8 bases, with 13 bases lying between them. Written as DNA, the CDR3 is TGTGCCAGCAGCTCTAGTGGTCGGGACATTCAGTACTTC. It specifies CASSSSGRDIQYF. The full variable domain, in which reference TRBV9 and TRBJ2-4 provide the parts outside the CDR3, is DSGVTQTPKHLITATGQRVTLRCSPRSGDLSVYWYQQSLDQGLQFLIQYYNGEERAKGNILERFSAQQFPDLHSELNLSSLELGDSALYFCASSSSGRDIQYFGAGTRLSVL.

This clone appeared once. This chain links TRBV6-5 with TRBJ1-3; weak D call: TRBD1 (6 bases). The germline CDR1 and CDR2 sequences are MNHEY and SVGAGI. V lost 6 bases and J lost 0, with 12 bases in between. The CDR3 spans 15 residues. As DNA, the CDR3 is TGTGCCAGCAGCCCCGACAGGAACTCTGGAAACACCATATATTTT. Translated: CASSPDRNSGNTIYF.

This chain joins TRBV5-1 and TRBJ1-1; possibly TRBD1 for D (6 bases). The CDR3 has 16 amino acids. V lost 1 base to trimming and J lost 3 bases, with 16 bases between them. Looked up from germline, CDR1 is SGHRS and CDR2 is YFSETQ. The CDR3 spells CASSLIGGLSDTEAFF. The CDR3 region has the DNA TGCGCCAGCAGCTTGATCGGGGGGCTCTCGGACACTGAAGCTTTCTTT.

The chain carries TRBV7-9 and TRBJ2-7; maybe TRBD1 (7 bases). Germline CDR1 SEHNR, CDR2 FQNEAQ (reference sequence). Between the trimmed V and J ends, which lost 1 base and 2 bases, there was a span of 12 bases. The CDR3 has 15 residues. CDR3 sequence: CASSLDRGGPYEQYF. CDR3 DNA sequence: TGTGCCAGCAGCTTAGACAGGGGAGGACCCTACGAGCAGTACTTC.

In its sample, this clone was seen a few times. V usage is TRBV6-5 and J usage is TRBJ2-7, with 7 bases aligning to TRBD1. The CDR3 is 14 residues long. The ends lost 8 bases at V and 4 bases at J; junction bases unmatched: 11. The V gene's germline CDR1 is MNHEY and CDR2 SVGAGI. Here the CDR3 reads CASCRGPLDYEQYF. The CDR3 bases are TGTGCCAGCTGTAGGGGGCCGTTGGATTACGAGCAGTACTTC.

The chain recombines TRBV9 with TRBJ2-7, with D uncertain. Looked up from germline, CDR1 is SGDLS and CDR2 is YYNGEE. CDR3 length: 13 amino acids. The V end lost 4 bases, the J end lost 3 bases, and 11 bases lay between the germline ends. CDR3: CASSPTRSYEQYF. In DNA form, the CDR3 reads TGTGCCAGCAGCCCCACGAGGAGCTACGAGCAGTACTTC.

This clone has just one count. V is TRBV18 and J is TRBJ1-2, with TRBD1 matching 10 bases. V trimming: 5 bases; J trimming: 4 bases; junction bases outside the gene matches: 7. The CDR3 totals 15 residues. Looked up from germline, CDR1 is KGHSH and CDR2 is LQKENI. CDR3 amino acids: CASSSTGTGVYGYTF. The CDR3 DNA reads TGTGCCAGCTCATCAACCGGGACAGGGGTCTATGGCTACACCTTC.

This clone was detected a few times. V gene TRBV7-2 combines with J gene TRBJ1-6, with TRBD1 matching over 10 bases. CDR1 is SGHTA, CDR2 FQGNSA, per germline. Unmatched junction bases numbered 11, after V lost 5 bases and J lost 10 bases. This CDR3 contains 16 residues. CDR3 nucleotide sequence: TGTGCCAGCAGCCGACAGCCGACAGGGGGCGGATCACCCCTCCACTTT. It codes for CASSRQPTGGGSPLHF.

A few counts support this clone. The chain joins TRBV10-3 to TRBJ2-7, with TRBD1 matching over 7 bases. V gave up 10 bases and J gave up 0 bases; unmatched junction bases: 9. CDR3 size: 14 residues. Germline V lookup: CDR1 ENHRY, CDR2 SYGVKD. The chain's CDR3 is CATTVTGSSYEQYF. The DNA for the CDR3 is TGTGCCACCACGGTGACAGGGAGCTCCTACGAGCAGTACTTC.

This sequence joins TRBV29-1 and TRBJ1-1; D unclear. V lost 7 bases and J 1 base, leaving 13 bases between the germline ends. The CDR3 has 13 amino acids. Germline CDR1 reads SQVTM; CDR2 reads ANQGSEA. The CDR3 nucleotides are TGCAGCGCCCGGGAGACTGAGAACACTGAAGCTTTCTTT. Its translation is CSARETENTEAFF.

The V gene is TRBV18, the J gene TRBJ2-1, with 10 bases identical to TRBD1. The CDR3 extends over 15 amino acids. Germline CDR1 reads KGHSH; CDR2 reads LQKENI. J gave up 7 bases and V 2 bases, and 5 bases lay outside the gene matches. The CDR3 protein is CASSPEDRGYNEQFF. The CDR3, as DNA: TGTGCCAGCTCACCAGAGGACAGGGGGTATAATGAGCAGTTCTTC.

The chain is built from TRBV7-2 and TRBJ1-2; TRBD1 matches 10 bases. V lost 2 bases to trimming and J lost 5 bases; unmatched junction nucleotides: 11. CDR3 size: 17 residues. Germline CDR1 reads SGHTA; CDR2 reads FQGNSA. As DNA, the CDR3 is TGTGCCAGCAGCTTATCTCCGAGGACAGGGGGGGGTTATGGCTACACCTTC. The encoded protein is CASSLSPRTGGGYGYTF. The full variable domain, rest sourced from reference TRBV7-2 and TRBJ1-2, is GAGVSQSPSNKVTEKGKDVELRCDPISGHTALYWYRQSLGQGLEFLIYFQGNSAPDKSGLPSDRFSAERTGGSVSTLTIQRTQQEDSAVYLCASSLSPRTGGGYGYTFGSGTRLTVV.

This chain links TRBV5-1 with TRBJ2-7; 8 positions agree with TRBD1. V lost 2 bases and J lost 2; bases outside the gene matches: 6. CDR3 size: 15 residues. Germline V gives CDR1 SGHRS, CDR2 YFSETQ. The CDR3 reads CASSLLTGAAYEQYF. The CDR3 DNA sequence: TGCGCCAGCAGCTTACTGACAGGGGCGGCCTACGAGCAGTACTTC.

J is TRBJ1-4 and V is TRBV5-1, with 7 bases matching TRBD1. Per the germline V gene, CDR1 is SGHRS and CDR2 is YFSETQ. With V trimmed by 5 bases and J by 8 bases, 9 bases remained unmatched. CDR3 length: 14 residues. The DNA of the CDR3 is TGCGCCAGCAGGCGGACAGGCCTGTGGGAAAAACTGTTTTTT. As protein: CASRRTGLWEKLFF.

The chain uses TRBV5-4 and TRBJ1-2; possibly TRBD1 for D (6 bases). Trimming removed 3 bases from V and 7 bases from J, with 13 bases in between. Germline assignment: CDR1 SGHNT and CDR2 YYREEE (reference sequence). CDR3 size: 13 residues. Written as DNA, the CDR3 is TGTGCCAGCAGCTACGAAACAGGGTTTGGCTACACCTTC. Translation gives CASSYETGFGYTF.

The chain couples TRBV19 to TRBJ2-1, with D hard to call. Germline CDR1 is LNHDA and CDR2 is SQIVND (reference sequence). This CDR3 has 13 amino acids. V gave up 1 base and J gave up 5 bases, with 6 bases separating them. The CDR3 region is CASSIGSNNEQFF. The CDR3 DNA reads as TGTGCCAGTAGTATAGGCAGTAACAATGAGCAGTTCTTC.

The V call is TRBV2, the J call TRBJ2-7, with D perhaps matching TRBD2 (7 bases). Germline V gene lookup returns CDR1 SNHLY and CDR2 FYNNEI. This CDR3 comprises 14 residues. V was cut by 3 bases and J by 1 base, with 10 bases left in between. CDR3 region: CASSEGRGSYEQYF. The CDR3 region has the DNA TGTGCCAGCAGTGAGGGGAGGGGGTCCTACGAGCAGTACTTC.